This is a list of T cell receptor beta chains from one sample in a study of CD4+ T cells in melanoma. Measured with immunoSEQ multiplex PCR; TCRdb has only the in-frame clones, and not every one. The sample lists roughly 120,000 clones; around 93% were seen once. Specimen: peripheral blood. The source is a human donor with melanoma. Each CDR3 is given with its conserved first and last residue. Fields, in order: clone size, D gene, J gene, V gene, CDR3 DNA, CDR3 protein. D genes are given only for firm matches. The listing skips clone size in some rows; elsewhere it reads once, few, many or a size class.

. | . | TRBJ1-2 | TRBV19 | TGTGCCAGTAGCCAACAGGGCTTTAATGGCTACACCTTC | CASSQQGFNGYTF
. | . | TRBJ2-1 | TRBV11-2 | TGTGCCAGCAGCTGGGAGAGGCAAGGGTTCAATGAGCAGTTCTTC | CASSWERQGFNEQFF
. | TRBD1 | TRBJ1-4 | TRBV10-3 | TGTGCCATCAGTGACCCCGACAGGGAGGATGAAAAACTGTTTTTT | CAISDPDREDEKLFF
. | . | TRBJ1-2 | TRBV5-4 | TGTGCCACTAGGCGGGGGGAATATGGCTACACCTTC | CATRRGEYGYTF
. | . | TRBJ2-3 | TRBV27 | TGTGCCAGCACAGGGAGCACAGATACGCAGTATTTT | CASTGSTDTQYF
. | . | TRBJ1-2 | TRBV7-2 | TGTGCCAGCAGCTTAGAGGAGGGGGGGGGCTACACCTTC | CASSLEEGGGYTF
. | . | TRBJ2-7 | TRBV4-3 | TGCGCCAGCAGCCAAGGGAATACTAACTCCTACGAGCAGTACTTC | CASSQGNTNSYEQYF
. | TRBD2 | TRBJ2-3 | TRBV5-1 | TGCGCCAGCAGTACCGGGAGGTACACAGATACGCAGTATTTT | CASSTGRYTDTQYF
. | TRBD2 | TRBJ2-7 | TRBV19 | TGTGCCAGTAGTACTCTAGCGGGGGGGCCGGACGAGCAGTACTTC | CASSTLAGGPDEQYF
. | . | TRBJ1-1 | TRBV7-3 | TGTGCCAGCAGCTTAGGGTATTCCACTGAAGCTTTCTTT | CASSLGYSTEAFF
. | . | TRBJ1-1 | TRBV27 | TGTGCCAGCAGTTCCCCTGGCAGGCGGGGGACTGAAGCTTTCTTT | CASSSPGRRGTEAFF
. | TRBD1 | TRBJ2-2 | TRBV5-1 | TGCGCCAGTGCGACAGGGGCCAACACCGGGGAGCTGTTTTTT | CASATGANTGELFF
. | TRBD1 | TRBJ1-5 | TRBV28 | TGTGCCAGCAGGGGAACAGGGGTAATCCAGCCCCAGCATTTT | CASRGTGVIQPQHF
. | . | TRBJ2-5 | TRBV5-4 | TGTGCCAGCAGCTTACCCGGGACAAAAGAGACCCAGTACTTC | CASSLPGTKETQYF
. | . | TRBJ1-2 | TRBV11-1 | TGTGCCAGCAGCGGGGGCGTTTTCAACTATGGCTACACCTTC | CASSGGVFNYGYTF
. | . | TRBJ2-3 | TRBV2 | TGTGCCAGCAGTTTTCGGCGTCATAGCACAGATACGCAGTATTTT | CASSFRRHSTDTQYF
. | TRBD1 | TRBJ2-7 | TRBV7-9 | TGTGCCAGCAGCTCCGGGACAGGGAACTACGAGCAGTACTTC | CASSSGTGNYEQYF
. | TRBD1 | TRBJ1-1 | TRBV28 | TGTGCCAGCAGGGCTGGACAGGGGAGTACTGAAGCTTTCTTT | CASRAGQGSTEAFF
once | TRBD2 | TRBJ2-1 | TRBV7-9 | TGTGCCAGCAGCTTAGTAGGGGGACTAGCGGGAGGCCATGAGCAGTTCTTC | CASSLVGGLAGGHEQFF
once | TRBD1 | TRBJ2-7 | TRBV7-2 | TGTGCCAGCAGTTACGCTGACAGGGGGTTGTCCTACGAGCAGTACTTC | CASSYADRGLSYEQYF
. | TRBD2 | TRBJ2-5 | TRBV25-1 | TGTGCCAGCAGTACTAGCGGATCGCAAGAGACCCAGTACTTC | CASSTSGSQETQYF
. | . | TRBJ2-3 | TRBV4-2 | TGTGCCAGCAGCCAAGAAGGACAGCCCACAGATACGCAGTATTTT | CASSQEGQPTDTQYF
. | TRBD2 | TRBJ2-5 | TRBV2 | TGTGCCAGCAGTGGACTAGCGGGGGAAGAGACCCAGTACTTC | CASSGLAGEETQYF
. | . | TRBJ2-4 | TRBV28 | TGTGCCAGCAGTCCTGGGACCCACGGAGCCAAAAACATTCAGTACTTC | CASSPGTHGAKNIQYF
. | TRBD1 | TRBJ1-1 | TRBV6-1 | TGTGCCAGCAGTGAGAGGGACAGGGGGAGGGAGACTGAAGCTTTCTTT | CASSERDRGRETEAFF
once | . | TRBJ1-4 | TRBV5-6 | TGTGCCAGCAGCTTTGTACCTAATGAAAAACTGTTTTTT | CASSFVPNEKLFF
. | TRBD2 | TRBJ2-5 | TRBV7-7 | TGTGCCAGCAGCCAAGAGGGACTAGCGGGAGAGACCCAGTACTTC | CASSQEGLAGETQYF
. | TRBD1 | TRBJ1-2 | TRBV6-5 | TGTGCCAGCAGTTATATCAGGGGGCGGACTAACTATGGCTACACCTTC | CASSYIRGRTNYGYTF
. | . | TRBJ2-5 | TRBV11-2 | TGTGCCAGCAGCCCGCTGGCGGGGGCCGGGGGGACCCAGTACTTC | CASSPLAGAGGTQYF
. | . | TRBJ1-1 | TRBV28 | TGTGCCACCAAAGAGGGAAACACTGAAGCTTTCTTT | CATKEGNTEAFF
. | . | TRBJ2-6 | TRBV7-3 | TGTGCCAGCAGGGACGGGTACTCTGGGGCCAACGTCCTGACTTTC | CASRDGYSGANVLTF
. | TRBD2 | TRBJ2-3 | TRBV9 | TGTGCCAGCAGCGTTAGAGGGGGAAGACTAGCGGGCCTCACAGATACGCAGTATTTT | CASSVRGGRLAGLTDTQYF
. | . | TRBJ2-7 | TRBV29-1 | TGCAGCGTGAGGTGGGGTGACTCCTACGAGCAGTACTTC | CSVRWGDSYEQYF
. | TRBD1 | TRBJ2-2 | TRBV2 | TGTGCCAGCAGGGCCGGGACAGGGAGCACCGGGGAGCTGTTTTTT | CASRAGTGSTGELFF
. | . | TRBJ1-4 | TRBV19 | TGTGCCAGTAGTATAAGAGCGGAAAAACTGTTTTTT | CASSIRAEKLFF
. | . | TRBJ1-3 | TRBV10-3 | TGTGCCATCAGTGAGTCGCGAGGGGCTTACTCTGGAAACACCATATATTTT | CAISESRGAYSGNTIYF
. | TRBD2 | TRBJ2-5 | TRBV7-2 | TGTGCCAGCAGCTTAAACGGGGCGGGAGCCCAAGAGACCCAGTACTTC | CASSLNGAGAQETQYF
. | . | TRBJ1-4 | TRBV28 | TGTGCCAGCAGTTTAACGGATGAAAAACTGTTTTTT | CASSLTDEKLFF
. | . | TRBJ2-3 | TRBV5-4 | TGTGCCAGCAGCCGAGGGGGACAAAGCACAGATACGCAGTATTTT | CASSRGGQSTDTQYF
. | TRBD2 | TRBJ2-5 | TRBV5-4 | TGTGCCAGCAGCGCTCGGGACTATGAAGAGACCCAGTACTTC | CASSARDYEETQYF
. | . | TRBJ2-7 | TRBV11-2 | TGTGCCAGCAGCTCCCTAAAAACAGGGGAGGCCTACGAGCAGTACTTC | CASSSLKTGEAYEQYF
. | . | TRBJ1-4 | TRBV28 | TGTGCCAGCAGTTCCCCACTCAGGGGCACTAATGAAAAACTGTTTTTT | CASSSPLRGTNEKLFF
. | . | TRBJ1-2 | TRBV28 | TGTGCCAGCAGCGGGGGTTCAGCGAAGTCTTATGGCTACACCTTC | CASSGGSAKSYGYTF
. | . | TRBJ1-1 | TRBV7-2 | TGTGCCAGCAGCGAGGACCGGGACACTGAAGCTTTCTTT | CASSEDRDTEAFF
. | TRBD1 | TRBJ1-2 | TRBV28 | TGTGCCAGCAGTTTAATAGGCGGACAGGGTAACTATGGCTACACCTTC | CASSLIGGQGNYGYTF
. | . | TRBJ2-3 | TRBV9 | TGTGCCAGCAGCGTAGCCTGGCAGATAGACGATACGCAGTATTTT | CASSVAWQIDDTQYF
. | . | TRBJ2-1 | TRBV15 | TGTGCCACCAGCAGAGGACGGAGCTACAATGAGCAGTTCTTC | CATSRGRSYNEQFF
once | TRBD2 | TRBJ2-1 | TRBV14 | TGTGCCAGCAGCCCGCGGAGTATAGCGGGCTGGCGGAATGAGCAGTTCTTC | CASSPRSIAGWRNEQFF
few | . | TRBJ1-4 | TRBV19 | TGTGCCAGTAGTCCGCGGACATACACGGGGGAAAAACTGTTTTTT | CASSPRTYTGEKLFF